The rows below give T cell receptor beta chains drawn from one sample of a study of blood T cell repertoires in COVID-19. Clones were read by immunoSEQ multiplex PCR, and TCRdb kept only the in-frame ones, dropping some. The sample comprises about 30,000 clones, roughly 80% of which are singletons, and about 3% rests with the top ten. The source material was peripheral blood. These receptors all stem from a man between 70 and 80 years old with COVID-19, enrolled during active disease. Each CDR3 is given with its conserved first and last residue. Each record gives: clone size, J gene, D gene, V gene, CDR3 protein, CDR3 DNA. A D gene is named only where the DNA matches it firmly. Rows may omit the clone size; those that give it use once, few, many or a size class.

clone size: NA; J gene: TRBJ2-4; D gene: TRBD1; V gene: TRBV19; CDR3 protein: CASRTGGGGAKNIQYF; CDR3 DNA: TGTGCCAGTAGGACAGGGGGCGGTGGGGCCAAAAACATTCAGTACTTC
clone size: once; J gene: TRBJ2-7; D gene: TRBD1; V gene: TRBV4-3; CDR3 protein: CASSQLTGVYEQYF; CDR3 DNA: TGCGCCAGCAGCCAACTGACAGGGGTCTACGAGCAGTACTTC
clone size: medium-sized; J gene: TRBJ1-6; D gene: NA; V gene: TRBV13; CDR3 protein: CASSLSPGAGSYNSPLHF; CDR3 DNA: TGTGCCAGCAGCTTATCCCCAGGGGCAGGTTCCTATAATTCACCCCTCCACTTT
clone size: NA; J gene: TRBJ2-6; D gene: NA; V gene: TRBV6-5; CDR3 protein: CASTVSSGANVLTF; CDR3 DNA: TGTGCCAGCACCGTCAGCTCTGGGGCCAACGTCCTGACTTTC
clone size: NA; J gene: TRBJ2-1; D gene: TRBD2; V gene: TRBV18; CDR3 protein: CASSPPKDRLAYNEQFF; CDR3 DNA: TGTGCCAGCTCACCACCTAAAGACAGACTAGCTTACAATGAGCAGTTCTTC
clone size: NA; J gene: TRBJ2-5; D gene: NA; V gene: TRBV3-1/TRBV3-2; CDR3 protein: CASSQEANQETQYF; CDR3 DNA: TGTGCCAGCAGCCAAGAGGCAAACCAAGAGACCCAGTACTTC
clone size: once; J gene: TRBJ1-2; D gene: TRBD1; V gene: TRBV4-1; CDR3 protein: CASSQEVGQRIYGYTF; CDR3 DNA: TGCGCCAGCAGCCAAGAGGTGGGACAGCGCATCTATGGCTACACCTTC
clone size: medium-sized; J gene: TRBJ1-6; D gene: NA; V gene: TRBV18; CDR3 protein: CASSPPTGDNSPLHF; CDR3 DNA: TGTGCCAGCTCACCGCCGACAGGCGATAATTCACCCCTCCACTTT
clone size: NA; J gene: TRBJ2-1; D gene: TRBD2; V gene: TRBV7-2; CDR3 protein: CASSSLLAGLGGEQFF; CDR3 DNA: TGTGCCAGCAGCTCCCTACTAGCGGGTCTCGGGGGTGAGCAGTTCTTC
clone size: NA; J gene: TRBJ1-2; D gene: NA; V gene: TRBV28; CDR3 protein: CASSLGGRRPDTF; CDR3 DNA: TGTGCCAGCAGTTTAGGTGGTAGGCGGCCGGACACCTTC
clone size: NA; J gene: TRBJ1-1; D gene: NA; V gene: TRBV4-3; CDR3 protein: CASSQGGRDTEAFF; CDR3 DNA: TGCGCCAGCAGCCAAGGAGGGCGGGACACTGAAGCTTTCTTT
clone size: NA; J gene: TRBJ2-5; D gene: TRBD1; V gene: TRBV6-2/TRBV6-3; CDR3 protein: CASSIGRGTGGQETQYF; CDR3 DNA: TGTGCCAGCAGCATCGGTAGGGGGACAGGCGGCCAAGAGACCCAGTACTTC
clone size: NA; J gene: TRBJ1-1; D gene: NA; V gene: TRBV6-2/TRBV6-3; CDR3 protein: CASSYGGSNTEAFF; CDR3 DNA: TGTGCCAGCAGTTACGGCGGTTCAAACACTGAAGCTTTCTTT
clone size: few; J gene: TRBJ1-1; D gene: NA; V gene: TRBV27; CDR3 protein: CASRLGATLNTEAFF; CDR3 DNA: TGTGCCAGCCGCCTAGGGGCTACACTCAACACTGAAGCTTTCTTT
clone size: NA; J gene: TRBJ2-7; D gene: TRBD2; V gene: TRBV7-2; CDR3 protein: CASSKPLAGGIYEQYF; CDR3 DNA: TGTGCCAGCAGCAAGCCCCTAGCGGGAGGGATCTACGAGCAGTACTTC
clone size: NA; J gene: TRBJ1-4; D gene: NA; V gene: TRBV5-1; CDR3 protein: CASSRDGGLANEKLFF; CDR3 DNA: TGCGCCAGCAGTCGCGACGGGGGTTTGGCTAATGAAAAACTGTTTTTT
clone size: NA; J gene: TRBJ2-7; D gene: NA; V gene: TRBV29-1; CDR3 protein: CSGGGDTYEQYF; CDR3 DNA: TGCAGCGGAGGTGGGGACACCTACGAGCAGTACTTC
clone size: NA; J gene: TRBJ2-3; D gene: TRBD2; V gene: TRBV5-3; CDR3 protein: CARSLADSHILADQPTDTQYF; CDR3 DNA: TGTGCCAGAAGCTTGGCCGACTCCCATATCCTAGCGGATCAACCCACAGATACGCAGTATTTT
clone size: NA; J gene: TRBJ1-1; D gene: NA; V gene: TRBV9; CDR3 protein: CASSVDAGVQGNTEAFF; CDR3 DNA: TGTGCCAGCAGCGTAGATGCAGGGGTGCAGGGGAACACTGAAGCTTTCTTT
clone size: NA; J gene: TRBJ1-5; D gene: NA; V gene: TRBV3-1/TRBV3-2; CDR3 protein: CASSPLGGAGQPQHF; CDR3 DNA: TGTGCCAGCAGCCCCTTGGGGGGGGCGGGTCAGCCCCAGCATTTT
clone size: NA; J gene: TRBJ2-2; D gene: NA; V gene: TRBV7-9; CDR3 protein: CASSHQTGELFF; CDR3 DNA: TGTGCCAGCTCTCACCAGACCGGGGAGCTGTTTTTT
clone size: once; J gene: TRBJ1-6; D gene: TRBD1; V gene: TRBV6-6; CDR3 protein: CASSWPGTGNSPLHF; CDR3 DNA: TGTGCCAGCAGTTGGCCCGGGACAGGAAATTCACCCCTCCACTTT
clone size: NA; J gene: TRBJ2-2; D gene: TRBD2; V gene: TRBV6-2/TRBV6-3; CDR3 protein: CASSYYGGRSTGELFF; CDR3 DNA: TGTGCCAGCAGTTACTACGGCGGGAGAAGCACCGGGGAGCTGTTTTTT
clone size: few; J gene: TRBJ1-2; D gene: NA; V gene: TRBV4-1; CDR3 protein: CASSQVTLLPSYNYGYTF; CDR3 DNA: TGCGCCAGCAGCCAAGTTACCCTCCTCCCGTCCTATAACTATGGCTACACCTTC
clone size: few; J gene: TRBJ1-5; D gene: NA; V gene: TRBV30; CDR3 protein: CAWSQGYRQPQHF; CDR3 DNA: TGTGCCTGGAGTCAGGGGTACAGACAGCCCCAGCATTTT
clone size: NA; J gene: TRBJ1-2; D gene: NA; V gene: TRBV7-9; CDR3 protein: CASSLQVRGGYTF; CDR3 DNA: TGTGCCAGCAGCTTACAGGTCAGGGGTGGCTACACCTTC
clone size: NA; J gene: TRBJ2-7; D gene: NA; V gene: TRBV11-2; CDR3 protein: CASSLVGGGRSYEQYF; CDR3 DNA: TGTGCCAGCAGCTTAGTCGGGGGCGGGAGAAGCTACGAGCAGTACTTC
clone size: NA; J gene: TRBJ1-2; D gene: TRBD1; V gene: TRBV4-3; CDR3 protein: CASSQGVGTELDNYGYTF; CDR3 DNA: TGCGCCAGCAGCCAAGGTGTAGGGACAGAGTTAGATAACTATGGCTACACCTTC
clone size: once; J gene: TRBJ2-1; D gene: TRBD2; V gene: TRBV5-1; CDR3 protein: CASSLEVGGRYEQFF; CDR3 DNA: TGCGCCAGCAGCTTGGAGGTGGGCGGGAGGTATGAGCAGTTCTTC
clone size: NA; J gene: TRBJ1-5; D gene: NA; V gene: TRBV12-3/TRBV12-4; CDR3 protein: CASTQIEGEPQHF; CDR3 DNA: TGTGCCAGCACCCAGATAGAGGGTGAGCCCCAGCATTTT
clone size: NA; J gene: TRBJ1-2; D gene: TRBD1; V gene: TRBV10-3; CDR3 protein: CAISPGGQTYGYTF; CDR3 DNA: TGTGCCATCAGCCCAGGGGGCCAAACCTATGGCTACACCTTC
clone size: NA; J gene: TRBJ2-1; D gene: NA; V gene: TRBV27; CDR3 protein: CASSWGQYNEQFF; CDR3 DNA: TGTGCCAGCAGTTGGGGACAATACAATGAGCAGTTCTTC
clone size: NA; J gene: TRBJ2-3; D gene: TRBD2; V gene: TRBV27; CDR3 protein: CASSSFRTSKGTQYF; CDR3 DNA: TGTGCCAGCAGTTCTTTTAGGACTAGTAAAGGTACGCAGTATTTT
clone size: NA; J gene: TRBJ1-2; D gene: TRBD1; V gene: TRBV6-6; CDR3 protein: CASSWTGDGYTF; CDR3 DNA: TGTGCCAGCAGTTGGACAGGGGACGGCTACACCTTC
clone size: few; J gene: TRBJ2-1; D gene: TRBD2; V gene: TRBV27; CDR3 protein: CASSLSAPLAGGPILPYNEQFF; CDR3 DNA: TGTGCCAGCAGTTTATCTGCTCCACTAGCGGGAGGGCCGATTCTACCCTACAATGAGCAGTTCTTC
clone size: NA; J gene: TRBJ2-7; D gene: TRBD1; V gene: TRBV4-1; CDR3 protein: CASSQAIGTGVGEQYF; CDR3 DNA: TGCGCCAGCAGCCAAGCCATTGGGACAGGGGTTGGCGAGCAGTACTTC
clone size: NA; J gene: TRBJ2-7; D gene: NA; V gene: TRBV6-4; CDR3 protein: CASSPTPGTEDFYEQYF; CDR3 DNA: TGTGCCAGCAGTCCAACTCCCGGGACTGAAGATTTTTACGAGCAGTACTTC
clone size: NA; J gene: TRBJ1-2; D gene: NA; V gene: TRBV7-2; CDR3 protein: CASSLDTNYGYTF; CDR3 DNA: TGTGCCAGCAGCTTAGATACTAACTATGGCTACACCTTC
clone size: NA; J gene: TRBJ2-3; D gene: NA; V gene: TRBV5-1; CDR3 protein: CASSLAGDTQYF; CDR3 DNA: TGCGCCAGCAGCTTGGCGGGGGATACGCAGTATTTT
clone size: few; J gene: TRBJ2-2; D gene: TRBD1; V gene: TRBV10-3; CDR3 protein: CAVDRGTGELFF; CDR3 DNA: TGTGCCGTCGACAGGGGAACCGGGGAGCTGTTTTTT
clone size: few; J gene: TRBJ1-5; D gene: NA; V gene: TRBV19; CDR3 protein: CASSRAYSNQPQHF; CDR3 DNA: TGTGCCAGTAGCAGGGCCTATAGCAATCAGCCCCAGCATTTT
clone size: NA; J gene: TRBJ1-2; D gene: NA; V gene: TRBV4-3; CDR3 protein: CASSHLGQRRSFGYTF; CDR3 DNA: TGCGCCAGCAGCCACCTCGGACAGAGAAGATCCTTTGGCTACACCTTC
clone size: NA; J gene: TRBJ2-3; D gene: NA; V gene: TRBV7-2; CDR3 protein: CASSLLGDSSTDTQYF; CDR3 DNA: TGTGCCAGCAGCTTATTAGGGGACTCTAGCACAGATACGCAGTATTTT
clone size: NA; J gene: TRBJ2-3; D gene: NA; V gene: TRBV7-8; CDR3 protein: CASSFNTRGSSQYF; CDR3 DNA: TGTGCCAGCAGCTTTAACACTCGCGGGTCGTCGCAGTATTTT
clone size: NA; J gene: TRBJ1-3; D gene: NA; V gene: TRBV11-3; CDR3 protein: CASSSGSGNTIYF; CDR3 DNA: TGTGCCAGCAGCTCAGGCTCTGGAAACACCATATATTTT
clone size: NA; J gene: TRBJ2-3; D gene: NA; V gene: TRBV5-4; CDR3 protein: CASTGQNTDTQYF; CDR3 DNA: TGTGCCAGCACTGGGCAGAACACAGATACGCAGTATTTT
clone size: NA; J gene: TRBJ2-7; D gene: TRBD1; V gene: TRBV9; CDR3 protein: CASSVDGTGFDEQYF; CDR3 DNA: TGTGCCAGCAGCGTAGACGGGACAGGGTTTGATGAGCAGTACTTC
clone size: NA; J gene: TRBJ2-7; D gene: TRBD2; V gene: TRBV28; CDR3 protein: CASSFPGLAGEATYEQYF; CDR3 DNA: TGTGCCAGCAGTTTCCCGGGACTAGCGGGTGAAGCAACCTACGAGCAGTACTTC
clone size: NA; J gene: TRBJ2-3; D gene: NA; V gene: TRBV7-9; CDR3 protein: CASSLRETDTQYF; CDR3 DNA: TGTGCCAGCAGCTTAAGGGAGACAGATACGCAGTATTTT
clone size: few; J gene: TRBJ1-4; D gene: NA; V gene: TRBV15; CDR3 protein: CATSRGSSPNEKLFF; CDR3 DNA: TGTGCCACCAGCAGAGGGAGCAGTCCTAATGAAAAACTGTTTTTT
clone size: NA; J gene: TRBJ2-5; D gene: TRBD1; V gene: TRBV5-1; CDR3 protein: CASSLAGTGGETQYF; CDR3 DNA: TGCGCCAGCAGCCTAGCCGGGACAGGGGGAGAGACCCAGTACTTC
clone size: once; J gene: TRBJ1-4; D gene: TRBD1; V gene: TRBV4-1; CDR3 protein: CASSPYDRAEKLFF; CDR3 DNA: TGCGCCAGCAGCCCTTACGACAGGGCTGAAAAACTGTTTTTT
clone size: NA; J gene: TRBJ2-1; D gene: NA; V gene: TRBV27; CDR3 protein: CASRTGFHEQFF; CDR3 DNA: TGTGCCAGCAGAACAGGGTTCCATGAGCAGTTCTTC
clone size: once; J gene: TRBJ2-1; D gene: TRBD2; V gene: TRBV11-3; CDR3 protein: CASSLGTSTHNEQFF; CDR3 DNA: TGTGCCAGCAGCTTAGGGACTAGTACCCACAATGAGCAGTTCTTC
clone size: NA; J gene: TRBJ2-2; D gene: NA; V gene: TRBV3-1/TRBV3-2; CDR3 protein: CASSPQHITGELFF; CDR3 DNA: TGTGCCAGCAGCCCCCAACATATCACCGGGGAGCTGTTTTTT